Below, 25 T cell receptor beta chains from the same sample are listed, as sequenced in a study of blood T cell repertoires in COVID-19. TCRdb keeps only in-frame clones here, not all; method: immunoSEQ multiplex PCR. The table lists fewer than 250,000 clones, 85% of them singletons. Sequencing was carried out using PBMCs or T cells enriched from blood (not recorded which). The receptors shown here come from a woman aged 50 to 60 with acute COVID-19.

CDR3 protein: CACGTAIDTQYF. The CDR3 nucleotides are TGTGCCTGCGGGACAGCGATAGATACGCAGTATTTT. This chain connects TRBV28 to TRBJ2-3; D may be TRBD1 (7 bases). CDR1 MDHEN and CDR2 SYDVKM come from the germline V gene. Trimming left V 11 bases short and J 5 bases short, with 14 bases between. The CDR3 spans 12 residues.

This clone appeared a few times. The chain has TRBV11-2 and TRBJ1-3; D might be TRBD1 (6 bases). V was clipped by 5 bases and J by 4 bases, with 12 bases between them. This CDR3 spans 14 amino acids. Germline CDR1 is SGHAT and CDR2 is FQNNGV. CDR3 coding DNA: TGTGCCAGCAGCCGGGACATTCACGGAAACACCATATATTTT. Amino acid sequence: CASSRDIHGNTIYF.

This clone was recorded a few times. This sequence joins TRBV18 and TRBJ1-5; a possible D gene is TRBD1 (6 bases). The length of the CDR3 is 14 residues. CDR1 is KGHSH, CDR2 LQKENI, per germline. The V end lost 3 bases, the J end lost 4 bases, and 10 bases lay between the germline ends. The CDR3 DNA follows: TGTGCCAGCTCACCGGACAGACGAAATCAGCCCCAGCATTTT. Protein product: CASSPDRRNQPQHF.

The gene calls are TRBV3-1 (or the pseudogene TRBV3-2) and TRBJ1-2, with D possibly TRBD1 on 6 matching bases. Looked up from germline, CDR1 is LGHDT and CDR2 is YNNKEL (reference sequence). CDR3 length: 14 residues. V lost 4 bases to trimming and J lost 2 bases, with 11 bases between them. This chain's CDR3 is CASSLPGTNYGYTF. Here the CDR3 DNA reads TGTGCCAGCAGCCTCCCCGGGACAAACTATGGCTACACCTTC.

The rearrangement links TRBV11-2 to TRBJ2-1, with D tentatively TRBD1 (6 bases). The CDR3 sequence is 14 residues long. Trimming cost V 3 bases and J 6 bases, with 12 bases left between them. Germline V CDR1 and CDR2: SGHAT, FQNNGV. The CDR3 DNA reads as TGTGCCAGCAGCTTCTTCGTACAGGGCAATGAGCAGTTCTTC. It codes for CASSFFVQGNEQFF.

The V call is TRBV7-2, the J call TRBJ1-4, with 8 bases aligning to TRBD1. V was clipped by 1 base and J by 4 bases; unmatched bases: 5. CDR1 is SGHTA, CDR2 FQGNSA, per germline. The CDR3 covers 16 residues. Here the CDR3 DNA reads TGTGCCAGCAGCTTAGTTCCAGGGGGCTTTAATGAAAAACTGTTTTTT. It specifies CASSLVPGGFNEKLFF.

This chain uses TRBV5-1 with TRBJ2-3, with 9 positions matching TRBD2. Germline-derived CDR1 and CDR2 are SGHRS and YFSETQ. V was clipped by 0 bases and J by 0 bases; unmatched bases: 2. This CDR3 has 16 residues. CDR3 in DNA: TGCGCCAGCAGCTTGGGACTAGCGGATAGCACAGATACGCAGTATTTT. This sequence encodes CASSLGLADSTDTQYF.

This clone was detected only once. The V call is TRBV10-3, the J call TRBJ2-6; maybe TRBD1 (5 bases). Looked up from germline, CDR1 is ENHRY and CDR2 is SYGVKD. V dropped 2 bases and J dropped 0 bases, with 14 bases sitting between them. The CDR3 loop spans 18 amino acids. The CDR3 DNA reads as TGTGCCATCAGTGAGCTCGGGCAGGGAAGCTCTGGGGCCAACGTCCTGACTTTC. It encodes CAISELGQGSSGANVLTF.

This clone showed up just once. The CDR3 nucleotides read TGTGCCAGCAGTTTCCTAAGTACAGGGAAATCCTACGAGCAGTACTTC. Translated, it gives CASSFLSTGKSYEQYF. This chain joins TRBV6-5 and TRBJ2-7, with D perhaps TRBD1 (6 bases). The ends were cut back, 4 bases at V and 1 base at J, with 17 bases in the middle. CDR3 length: 16 amino acids. Germline CDR1 and CDR2: MNHEY and SVGAGI.

The V and J genes are TRBV3-1 (or the pseudogene TRBV3-2) and TRBJ2-1; D is ambiguous. V was clipped by 4 bases and J by 0 bases, with 10 bases between them. The CDR3 is 15 amino acids. Germline lookup yields CDR1 LGHDT and CDR2 YNNKEL (reference sequence). CDR3 coding DNA: TGTGCCAGCAGCCCTGACTCTTCCTCCTACAATGAGCAGTTCTTC. Its protein is CASSPDSSSYNEQFF.

This rearrangement joins TRBV4-3 to TRBJ1-1, with 8 bases identical to TRBD1. Germline CDR1 reads LGHNA; CDR2 reads YSLEER. V shed 2 bases, J shed 5 bases, and the junction held 4 bases outside the gene matches. The length of the CDR3 is 14 residues. CDR3 nucleotides: TGCGCCAGCAGCCAATGGACAGGGCGGACTGAAGCTTTCTTT. It translates to CASSQWTGRTEAFF.

This clone was recorded only once. V is TRBV6-5 and J is TRBJ1-1; D unresolved. Germline lookup yields CDR1 MNHEY and CDR2 SVGAGI. V lost 2 bases and J 1 base, leaving 11 bases between the germline ends. The CDR3 consists of 15 residues. The CDR3 reads CASSYIASGNTEAFF. As DNA, the CDR3 is TGTGCCAGCAGTTACATAGCCTCCGGGAACACTGAAGCTTTCTTT.

The chain is built from TRBV14 and TRBJ2-7; possibly TRBD1 for D (6 bases). The CDR3 runs 13 residues. CDR1 and CDR2 from the germline V gene are SGHDN and FVKESK. The V gene lost 4 bases and the J gene lost 4 bases, with 11 bases spanning the gap. The CDR3 DNA reads as TGTGCCAGCAGCCGTGGGACACTTTACGAGCAGTACTTC. Its translation: CASSRGTLYEQYF.

This clone was seen at least ten times. The rearrangement joins TRBV12-5 to TRBJ2-7; no firm D call. Trimming shortened V by 4 bases and J by 2 bases, and 12 bases separated the two germline ends. Germline CDR1 and CDR2: LGHNT and FRNRAP. The CDR3 has 14 amino acids. In DNA, the CDR3 is TGTGCTAGTGGTTCGGCAGGTGTCCCCTACGAGCAGTACTTC. As protein: CASGSAGVPYEQYF.

This clone has only a few counts. CDR3 residues: CASSPPQRVEQYF. CDR3 sequence (DNA): TGTGCCAGCTCACCACCGCAGCGGGTCGAGCAGTACTTC. This rearrangement joins TRBV18 to TRBJ2-7; tentatively, D is TRBD2 (6 bases). Between the trimmed V and J ends, which lost 0 bases and 6 bases, there was a span of 9 bases. Germline V gene data show CDR1 as KGHSH and CDR2 as LQKENI. The CDR3 runs 13 residues.

This chain's CDR3 is CASSTGTGSGNTIYF. The CDR3 DNA reads as TGTGCCAGTAGTACCGGAACAGGGTCTGGAAACACCATATATTTT. The chain joins TRBV19 to TRBJ1-3; a weak D match, TRBD1 (6 bases). The germline V gene encodes CDR1 LNHDA and CDR2 SQIVND (reference sequence). Trimming took off 4 bases at V and 1 base at J, with 11 bases between the two ends. The CDR3 is 15 residues long.

The chain is built from TRBV18 and TRBJ1-1, with 11 bases that match TRBD1. Germline values: CDR1 KGHSH, CDR2 LQKENI. The V and J ends lost 8 bases and 1 base, in that order; junction bases with no gene match: 3. CDR3 length: 14 amino acids. The CDR3 is CASGGQGGNTEAFF. The CDR3 DNA sequence: TGTGCCAGCGGGGGACAGGGGGGGAACACTGAAGCTTTCTTT.

The table lists this clone with a few counts. Other DNA sequences in this specimen translate into the identical CDR3. The chain links TRBV7-2 to TRBJ2-3; 10 bases align to TRBD2. Germline CDR1 is SGHTA and CDR2 is FQGNSA. The CDR3 runs 15 residues. V trimming: 2 bases; J trimming: 1 base; junction bases outside the gene matches: 0. Here the CDR3 DNA reads TGTGCCAGCAGCTTACTAGCGGGGGGCACAGATACGCAGTATTTT. This sequence encodes CASSLLAGGTDTQYF.

The genes are TRBV6-5 and TRBJ1-2; D perhaps matches TRBD1 (6 bases). V was clipped by 7 bases and J by 5 bases, with 17 bases between them. The CDR3 length is 14 residues. Germline V gene lookup returns CDR1 MNHEY and CDR2 SVGAGI. The CDR3 DNA sequence: TGTGCCAGCAAACCCGGACAGTTTCAATATGGCTACACCTTC. Protein: CASKPGQFQYGYTF.

V is TRBV19 and J is TRBJ2-3, with 14 bases aligning to TRBD2. Germline values: CDR1 LNHDA, CDR2 SQIVND (reference sequence). V lost 4 bases and J lost 2; bases outside the gene matches: 5. The CDR3 has 17 residues. CDR3 coding DNA: TGTGCCAGTAGTAGGACTAGCGGGGGGACCTCCACAGATACGCAGTATTTT. It specifies CASSRTSGGTSTDTQYF.

This chain joins TRBV10-1 and TRBJ2-3; a possible D gene is TRBD2 (5 bases). In germline, CDR1 is WNHNN, CDR2 SYGVQD (reference sequence). Trimming pared 6 bases from V and 2 bases from J, leaving 9 bases between. CDR3 length: 13 amino acids. The CDR3 loop reads CASSREHTDTQYF. In DNA, the CDR3 is TGCGCCAGCAGCCGGGAACACACAGATACGCAGTATTTT.

The chain joins TRBV4-3 to TRBJ1-2; D is unclear. In germline, CDR1 is LGHNA, CDR2 YSLEER. With 0 bases removed from V and 5 bases from J, the gap between germline ends came to 19 bases. The CDR3 runs 17 residues. CDR3 nucleotides: TGCGCCAGCAGCCAAGATTTACCAAATGAGCCTCCTTATGGCTACACCTTC. It codes for CASSQDLPNEPPYGYTF.

The chain carries TRBV27 and TRBJ2-1; 8 positions match TRBD2. V lost 6 bases, J lost 9 bases, and 16 bases stayed unmatched. CDR1 is MNHEY, CDR2 SMNVEV, per germline (reference sequence). The CDR3 sequence is 16 residues long. The CDR3 sequence is CASRGYGGGIWSEQFF. In nucleotides, the CDR3 is TGTGCCAGCAGAGGGTATGGCGGGGGGATCTGGTCTGAGCAGTTCTTC.

The chain employs TRBV18 and TRBJ1-5; the match to TRBD1 covers 11 bases. The CDR3 is 15 amino acids. CDR1 KGHSH and CDR2 LQKENI come from the germline V gene. After removal of 3 bases from V and 5 bases from J, the junction contained 3 bases not matched to a gene. The CDR3: CASSPTGQGDQPQHF. The CDR3 nucleotides read TGTGCCAGCTCACCTACGGGACAGGGGGATCAGCCCCAGCATTTT.

The V gene is TRBV7-8, the J gene TRBJ1-4, with D unclear. Between the trimmed V and J ends, which lost 4 bases and 8 bases, there was a span of 8 bases. The CDR3 spans 12 residues. CDR1 and CDR2 from the germline V gene are SGHVS and FQNEAQ. CDR3 protein: CASSSSTEKLFF. The CDR3 DNA follows: TGTGCCAGCAGCTCATCGACAGAAAAACTGTTTTTT.